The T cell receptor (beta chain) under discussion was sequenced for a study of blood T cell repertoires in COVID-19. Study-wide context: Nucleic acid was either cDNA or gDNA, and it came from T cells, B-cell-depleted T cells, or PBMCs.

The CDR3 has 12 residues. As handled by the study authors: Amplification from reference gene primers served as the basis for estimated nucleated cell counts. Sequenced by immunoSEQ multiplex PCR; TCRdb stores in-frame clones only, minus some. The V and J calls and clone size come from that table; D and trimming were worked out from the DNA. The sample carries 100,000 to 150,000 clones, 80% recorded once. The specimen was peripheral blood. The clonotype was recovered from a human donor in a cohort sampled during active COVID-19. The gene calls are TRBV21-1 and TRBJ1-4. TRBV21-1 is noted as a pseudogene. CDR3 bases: TGTGAACCCCGGTCCCACCATGAAAAACTGTTTTTT. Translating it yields CEPRSHHEKLFF.